This is a list of T cell receptor beta chains from one sample in a study of shared clonotypes between healthy human individuals. Clones were sequenced by immunoSEQ multiplex PCR, and TCRdb holds only the in-frame ones, with some missing. The sample has around 1.9 million clones, about 94% seen once. Sequencing was done on a sample of naive CD8+ T cells from PBMCs. Receptors were obtained from a man between 18 and 35 years old in good health. Some clones in this sample may be carry-over from other donors' samples. The CDR3 runs from the conserved cysteine through the conserved F or W. Each record gives: D gene, V gene, J gene, clone size, CDR3 DNA, CDR3 protein. A D gene is named only where the DNA matches it firmly. Only some rows state a clone size, as once, few, many or a class for expanded clones.

d_gene: TRBD1
v_gene: TRBV15
j_gene: TRBJ1-2
abundance: NA
CDR3nt: TGTGCCACCAGCCCAGAGGGGACAGGGGGCCGGGGCTACACCTTC
CDR3aa: CATSPEGTGGRGYTF

d_gene: TRBD1
v_gene: TRBV28
j_gene: TRBJ1-2
abundance: NA
CDR3nt: TGTGCCAGCAGTTCGTTCCACAGGGGGGGACTCTATGGCTACACCTTC
CDR3aa: CASSSFHRGGLYGYTF

d_gene: TRBD2
v_gene: TRBV18
j_gene: TRBJ2-1
abundance: once
CDR3nt: TGTGCCAGCTCACCCATGTCACTAGCGGGATCCTCCTACAATGAGCAGTTCTTC
CDR3aa: CASSPMSLAGSSYNEQFF

d_gene: NA
v_gene: TRBV7-6
j_gene: TRBJ2-7
abundance: NA
CDR3nt: TGTGCCAGCAGCTTAGCGAATTCCGAGCAGTACTTC
CDR3aa: CASSLANSEQYF

d_gene: NA
v_gene: TRBV7-9
j_gene: TRBJ2-2
abundance: NA
CDR3nt: TGTGCCAGCAGCTTAGCGTTGGGGGGCACCGGGGAGCTGTTTTTT
CDR3aa: CASSLALGGTGELFF

d_gene: TRBD1
v_gene: TRBV19
j_gene: TRBJ2-6
abundance: NA
CDR3nt: TGTGCCAGTAGTACGGGACAGGGTAATGGGGCCAACGTCCTGACTTTC
CDR3aa: CASSTGQGNGANVLTF

d_gene: NA
v_gene: TRBV28
j_gene: TRBJ1-1
abundance: few
CDR3nt: TGTGCCAGCAGTCGAATCAACACTGAAGCTTTCTTT
CDR3aa: CASSRINTEAFF

d_gene: TRBD2
v_gene: TRBV29-1
j_gene: TRBJ2-3
abundance: NA
CDR3nt: TGCAGCGTTGAAGGCGGGAGCCCATCCGATACGCAGTATTTT
CDR3aa: CSVEGGSPSDTQYF

d_gene: NA
v_gene: TRBV4-3
j_gene: TRBJ1-2
abundance: NA
CDR3nt: TGCGCCAGCAGCCAATTAGGAGCTATGTATGGCTACACCTTC
CDR3aa: CASSQLGAMYGYTF

d_gene: NA
v_gene: TRBV7-8
j_gene: TRBJ2-1
abundance: NA
CDR3nt: TGTGCCAGCAGCTTAGCGACGGAAGGGGACAATGAGCAGTTCTTC
CDR3aa: CASSLATEGDNEQFF

d_gene: NA
v_gene: TRBV28
j_gene: TRBJ1-1
abundance: NA
CDR3nt: TGTGCCAGCAGTTTGCGGGGGGCGTTGGTTACTGAAGCTTTCTTT
CDR3aa: CASSLRGALVTEAFF

d_gene: NA
v_gene: TRBV5-1
j_gene: TRBJ2-3
abundance: NA
CDR3nt: TGCGCCAGCAGCTTGGCCCCATTGGCGGGCCTAAGCACAGATACGCAGTATTTT
CDR3aa: CASSLAPLAGLSTDTQYF

d_gene: NA
v_gene: TRBV7-9
j_gene: TRBJ1-2
abundance: NA
CDR3nt: TGTGCCAGCAGCCCAGGGTCAACTAACTATGGCTACACCTTC
CDR3aa: CASSPGSTNYGYTF

d_gene: TRBD2
v_gene: TRBV11-2
j_gene: TRBJ2-1
abundance: once
CDR3nt: TGTGCCAGCAGCTTAGATCCAGCGGGAGTAGTCTACAATGAGCAGTTCTTC
CDR3aa: CASSLDPAGVVYNEQFF

d_gene: NA
v_gene: TRBV29-1
j_gene: TRBJ2-1
abundance: NA
CDR3nt: TGCAGCGTTGGCGGCAGCGTTCCTGAGAGCTCCTACAATGAGCAGTTCTTC
CDR3aa: CSVGGSVPESSYNEQFF

d_gene: TRBD1
v_gene: TRBV27
j_gene: TRBJ1-5
abundance: NA
CDR3nt: TGTGCCAGCGGGGCCCAGACAGGGGGTATTCAGCCCCAGCATTTT
CDR3aa: CASGAQTGGIQPQHF

d_gene: TRBD2
v_gene: TRBV27
j_gene: TRBJ2-7
abundance: NA
CDR3nt: TGTGCCAGCAAGAGACGGGACTACGACGAGCAGTACTTC
CDR3aa: CASKRRDYDEQYF

d_gene: NA
v_gene: TRBV11-2
j_gene: TRBJ1-2
abundance: NA
CDR3nt: TGTGCCAGCAGCCGCCTCGGGGGTTTGGACTATGGCTACACCTTC
CDR3aa: CASSRLGGLDYGYTF

d_gene: NA
v_gene: TRBV5-8
j_gene: TRBJ1-1
abundance: NA
CDR3nt: TGTGCCAGCAGTTTCTATCTCCGCGACGCCGGCTCATTT
CDR3aa: CASSFYLRDAGSF

d_gene: NA
v_gene: TRBV4-1
j_gene: TRBJ1-1
abundance: NA
CDR3nt: TGCGCCAGCAGCCAAGATTATCTGACAGGAGGAACTGAAGCTTTCTTT
CDR3aa: CASSQDYLTGGTEAFF

d_gene: NA
v_gene: TRBV14
j_gene: TRBJ2-7
abundance: NA
CDR3nt: TGTGCCAGCAGCCAAACTGGGCCTTATAGTTCGAGCTCCTACGAGCAGTACTTC
CDR3aa: CASSQTGPYSSSSYEQYF

d_gene: TRBD2
v_gene: TRBV27
j_gene: TRBJ2-3
abundance: NA
CDR3nt: TGTGCCAGCAGCTCCACCCGACTAGCGGGAGTATCGGATACGCAGTATTTT
CDR3aa: CASSSTRLAGVSDTQYF

d_gene: NA
v_gene: TRBV5-1
j_gene: TRBJ2-1
abundance: NA
CDR3nt: TGCGCCAGCACCATAGAGATTAGCTCCTACAATGAGCAGTTCTTC
CDR3aa: CASTIEISSYNEQFF

d_gene: NA
v_gene: TRBV11-3
j_gene: TRBJ2-7
abundance: NA
CDR3nt: TGTGCCAGCAGCTCGTACAGGGAACACGAGCAGTACTTC
CDR3aa: CASSSYREHEQYF

d_gene: TRBD2
v_gene: TRBV4-1
j_gene: TRBJ2-3
abundance: NA
CDR3nt: TGCGCCAGCAGCCAAGATCCCCCTAGCGGAGACACAGATACGCAGTATTTT
CDR3aa: CASSQDPPSGDTDTQYF

d_gene: NA
v_gene: TRBV7-2
j_gene: TRBJ1-1
abundance: NA
CDR3nt: TGTGCCAGCAGCTTAGCGTTTCCGGGACGGATGAACACTGAAGCTTTCTTT
CDR3aa: CASSLAFPGRMNTEAFF

d_gene: NA
v_gene: TRBV7-9
j_gene: TRBJ1-5
abundance: few
CDR3nt: TGTGCCAGCAGCTTAGGAGCTAATCAGCCCCAGCATTTT
CDR3aa: CASSLGANQPQHF

d_gene: TRBD2
v_gene: TRBV4-2
j_gene: TRBJ2-1
abundance: NA
CDR3nt: TGTGCCAGCAGCCAAGAGGATAGCGGGAGTTCGTCCCATGAGCAGTTCTTC
CDR3aa: CASSQEDSGSSSHEQFF

d_gene: NA
v_gene: TRBV4-1
j_gene: TRBJ2-1
abundance: NA
CDR3nt: TGCGCCAGCAGCCAAGTGCGCGGTAGCTCCTACAATGAGCAGTTCTTC
CDR3aa: CASSQVRGSSYNEQFF

d_gene: NA
v_gene: TRBV11-1
j_gene: TRBJ2-7
abundance: NA
CDR3nt: TGTGCCAGCAGCCTTAACTCGGGTCTCTACGAGCAGTACTTC
CDR3aa: CASSLNSGLYEQYF

d_gene: TRBD2
v_gene: TRBV4-2
j_gene: TRBJ2-1
abundance: NA
CDR3nt: TGTGCCAGCAGCCAAGCACTAGCGACGTACAATGAGCAGTTCTTC
CDR3aa: CASSQALATYNEQFF

d_gene: TRBD1
v_gene: TRBV5-1
j_gene: TRBJ1-4
abundance: NA
CDR3nt: TGCGCCAGCAGCTCGTACAGGGGGCTGGGTGAAAAACTGTTTTTT
CDR3aa: CASSSYRGLGEKLFF

d_gene: TRBD2
v_gene: TRBV7-9
j_gene: TRBJ2-3
abundance: NA
CDR3nt: TGTGCCAGCAGGGGACTAGCGGGAAGGGGAGATACGCAGTATTTT
CDR3aa: CASRGLAGRGDTQYF

d_gene: NA
v_gene: TRBV4-2
j_gene: TRBJ2-7
abundance: NA
CDR3nt: TGTGCCAGCAGCCCAGGTTTTTACGAGCAGTACTTC
CDR3aa: CASSPGFYEQYF

d_gene: TRBD1
v_gene: TRBV11-2
j_gene: TRBJ2-7
abundance: NA
CDR3nt: TGTGCCAGCAGCCGTGGACAGGGCTACGAGCAGTACTTC
CDR3aa: CASSRGQGYEQYF

d_gene: TRBD1
v_gene: TRBV7-9
j_gene: TRBJ2-1
abundance: NA
CDR3nt: TGTGCCAGCAGTTTACTTCCGGGACAGTATTACAATGAGCAGTTCTTC
CDR3aa: CASSLLPGQYYNEQFF

d_gene: TRBD2
v_gene: TRBV9
j_gene: TRBJ2-3
abundance: NA
CDR3nt: TGTGCCAGCAGCGTACAGGGCGGGAGAAGCACAGATACGCAGTATTTT
CDR3aa: CASSVQGGRSTDTQYF

d_gene: TRBD1
v_gene: TRBV10-3
j_gene: TRBJ2-1
abundance: NA
CDR3nt: TGTGCCACGATGCTGACAGGGGCCCCAAATGAGCAGTTCTTC
CDR3aa: CATMLTGAPNEQFF

d_gene: TRBD1
v_gene: TRBV7-6
j_gene: TRBJ2-3
abundance: NA
CDR3nt: TGTGCCAGCAGCTCCACATCAGGGGGCGTGGGGCAGTATTTT
CDR3aa: CASSSTSGGVGQYF

d_gene: TRBD2
v_gene: TRBV18
j_gene: TRBJ2-1
abundance: NA
CDR3nt: TGTGCCAGCTCCGGACTAGCGGGAAACAATGAGCAGTTCTTC
CDR3aa: CASSGLAGNNEQFF

d_gene: TRBD2
v_gene: TRBV19
j_gene: TRBJ2-1
abundance: NA
CDR3nt: TGTGCCAGTAGTCCCTCCCCACTAGCGGGAGCTTACAATGAGCAGTTCTTC
CDR3aa: CASSPSPLAGAYNEQFF

d_gene: TRBD2
v_gene: TRBV29-1
j_gene: TRBJ2-7
abundance: NA
CDR3nt: TGCAGCGTTGTGCGGGAGTATCGCGAGCAGTACTTC
CDR3aa: CSVVREYREQYF

d_gene: NA
v_gene: TRBV6-5
j_gene: TRBJ2-1
abundance: once
CDR3nt: TGTGCCAGCAGTTACTCGTCGGAGGGGGTCGATGAGCAGTTCTTC
CDR3aa: CASSYSSEGVDEQFF

d_gene: NA
v_gene: TRBV11-3
j_gene: TRBJ2-5
abundance: NA
CDR3nt: TGTGCCAGCAGCTTAGATGATCAGCAACAAGAGACCCAGTACTTC
CDR3aa: CASSLDDQQQETQYF

d_gene: TRBD2
v_gene: TRBV28
j_gene: TRBJ2-3
abundance: NA
CDR3nt: TGTGCCAGCAGGGGACTAGCGGAAGATACGCAGTATTTT
CDR3aa: CASRGLAEDTQYF

d_gene: TRBD1
v_gene: TRBV6-5
j_gene: TRBJ1-5
abundance: NA
CDR3nt: TGTGCCAGTACAGGGGGCGGCAATCAGCCCCAGCATTTT
CDR3aa: CASTGGGNQPQHF

d_gene: NA
v_gene: TRBV28
j_gene: TRBJ1-5
abundance: NA
CDR3nt: TGTGCCAGCAGTCCCTCCTGGGGCGGGAGCAATCAGCCCCAGCATTTT
CDR3aa: CASSPSWGGSNQPQHF

d_gene: NA
v_gene: TRBV28
j_gene: TRBJ2-1
abundance: NA
CDR3nt: TGTGCCAGCAGTGAAGGACCTGGACCCGGCGGGTCCAATGAGCAGTTCTTC
CDR3aa: CASSEGPGPGGSNEQFF